The 6 T cell receptor beta chains below come from one sample, sequenced in a study of response to subunit inactivated influenza vaccine. Using its own MiXCR run on the RT-PCR reads, TCRdb lists one record per CDR3 protein. Seen here are around 530,000 distinct CDR3 sequences, approximately 12% observed once, and the top ten hold roughly 10%. This sample comprised PBMCs from blood, obtained on the day of vaccination. The receptors stem from a man aged 45-65 years who received an inactivated influenza vaccine.

V is TRBV27 and J is TRBJ1-5, with TRBD1 identical over 7 bases. Unmatched junction bases numbered 9, after V lost 5 bases and J lost 5 bases. In germline, CDR1 is MNHEY, CDR2 SMNVEV (reference sequence). The CDR3 totals 15 residues. The CDR3 here is CASSGAGGPYQPQHF. The CDR3 DNA is TGTGCCAGCAGTGGGGCAGGGGGACCCTATCAGCCCCAGCATTTT.

On this clonotype: A read error may explain this, as a much larger clone is one base away. The V call is TRBV20-1, the J call TRBJ2-7; D gene uncertain. The germline CDR1 and CDR2 sequences are DFQATT and SNEGSKA (reference sequence). The CDR3 has 15 amino acids. The V gene lost 5 bases and the J gene lost 0 bases, with 17 bases spanning the gap. CDR3 DNA: TGCAGTGCTCTCCCGATGCGGACCGCCTCCTACGAGCAGTACTTC. This codes for CSALPMRTASYEQYF.

The J gene is TRBJ2-5, the V gene TRBV24-1; TRBD2 matches 10 bases. The germline CDR1 and CDR2 sequences are KGHDR and SFDVKD. J lost 2 bases, V lost 3 bases, and 2 bases had no gene match. The CDR3 totals 15 residues. CDR3 coding DNA: TGTGCCACCAGTGATACTAGCGGGGCACAAGAGACCCAGTACTTC. Its translation: CATSDTSGAQETQYF.

Only a few counts were recorded for this clonotype. V is TRBV5-1 and J is TRBJ1-6; the match to TRBD1 covers 9 bases. Unmatched junction bases numbered 7, after V lost 0 bases and J lost 12 bases. This CDR3 comprises 15 residues. Germline CDR1 is SGHRS and CDR2 is YFSETQ. The CDR3 coding sequence is TGCGCCAGCAGCTTGGTGAGGACAGGGGATGGACCCCTCCACTTT. It codes for CASSLVRTGDGPLHF. Full variable domain (remainder filled in from reference TRBV5-1 and TRBJ1-6): KAGVTQTPRYLIKTRGQQVTLSCSPISGHRSVSWYQQTPGQGLQFLFEYFSETQRNKGNFPGRFSGRQFSNSRSEMNVSTLELGDSALYLCASSLVRTGDGPLHFGNGTRLTVT.

This clonotype has only one observation. The chain joins TRBV10-1 to TRBJ2-3; 8 positions agree with TRBD2. The germline V gene has CDR1 WNHNN and CDR2 SYGVQD (reference sequence). Trimming at V came to 10 bases and at J to 0 bases, leaving 3 bases not matched to a gene. The CDR3 has 13 residues. Written as DNA, the CDR3 is TGCGCCACTACGGGGGGGAGCACAGATACGCAGTATTTT. Translation gives CATTGGSTDTQYF.

The sample holds a few counts of this clonotype. The gene calls are TRBV12-3 or TRBV12-4 and TRBJ2-2; D gene uncertain. With 6 bases removed from V and 1 base from J, the gap between germline ends came to 15 bases. The CDR3 covers 16 residues. The CDR3 nucleotides are TGTGCCAGCAGCCCGAGGAGTGCGTGGAACACCGGGGAGCTGTTTTTT. Translated: CASSPRSAWNTGELFF.